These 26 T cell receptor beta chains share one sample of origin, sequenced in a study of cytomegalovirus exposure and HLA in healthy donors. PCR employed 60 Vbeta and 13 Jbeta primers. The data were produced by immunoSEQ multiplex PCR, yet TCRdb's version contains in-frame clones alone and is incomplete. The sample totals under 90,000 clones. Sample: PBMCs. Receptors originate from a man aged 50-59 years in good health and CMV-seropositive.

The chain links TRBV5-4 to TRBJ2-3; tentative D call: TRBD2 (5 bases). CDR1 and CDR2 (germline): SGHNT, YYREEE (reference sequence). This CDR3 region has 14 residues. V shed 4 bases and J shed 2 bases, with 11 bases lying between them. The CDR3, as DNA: TGTGCCAGCAGCCGTGAGGGCTTCACAGATACGCAGTATTTT. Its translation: CASSREGFTDTQYF.

CDR3 region: CASTTLKGDTEAFF. DNA of the CDR3: TGTGCCAGCACCACTCTTAAGGGGGACACTGAAGCTTTCTTT. V is TRBV28 and J is TRBJ1-1; TRBD1 might be the D (6 bases). CDR1 MDHEN and CDR2 SYDVKM come from the germline V gene. The CDR3 contains 14 residues. V lost 7 bases, J lost 3 bases, and 15 bases lay in between.

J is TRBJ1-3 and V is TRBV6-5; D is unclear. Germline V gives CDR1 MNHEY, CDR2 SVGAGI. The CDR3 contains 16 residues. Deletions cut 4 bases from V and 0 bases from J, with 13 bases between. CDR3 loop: CASSSRVPSSGNTIYF. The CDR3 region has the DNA TGTGCCAGCAGTTCCCGGGTCCCGAGCTCTGGAAACACCATATATTTT.

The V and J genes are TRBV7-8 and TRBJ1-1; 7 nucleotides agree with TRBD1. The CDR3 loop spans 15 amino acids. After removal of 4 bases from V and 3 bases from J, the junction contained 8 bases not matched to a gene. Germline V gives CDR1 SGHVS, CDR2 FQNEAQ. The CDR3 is CASSSRQGRDTEAFF. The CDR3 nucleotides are TGTGCCAGCAGCTCCCGACAGGGAAGGGACACTGAAGCTTTCTTT.

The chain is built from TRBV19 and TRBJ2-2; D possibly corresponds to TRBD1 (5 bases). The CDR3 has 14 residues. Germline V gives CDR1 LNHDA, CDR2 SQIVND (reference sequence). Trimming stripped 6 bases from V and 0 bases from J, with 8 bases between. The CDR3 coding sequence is TGTGCCAGTAGGGGCAGGGCGAACACCGGGGAGCTGTTTTTT. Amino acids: CASRGRANTGELFF.

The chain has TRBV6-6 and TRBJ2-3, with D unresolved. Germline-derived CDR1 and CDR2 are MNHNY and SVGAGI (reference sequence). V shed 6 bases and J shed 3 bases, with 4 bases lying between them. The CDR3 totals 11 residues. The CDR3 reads CASRLTDTQYF. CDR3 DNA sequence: TGTGCCAGCAGATTAACAGATACGCAGTATTTT.

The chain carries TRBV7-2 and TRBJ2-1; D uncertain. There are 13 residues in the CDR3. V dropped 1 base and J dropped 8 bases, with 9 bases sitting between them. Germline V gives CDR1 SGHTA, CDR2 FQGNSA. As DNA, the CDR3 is TGTGCCAGCAGCTTAGTCGGTGGAGATGAGCAGTTCTTC. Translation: CASSLVGGDEQFF. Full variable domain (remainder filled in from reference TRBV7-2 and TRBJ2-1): GAGVSQSPSNKVTEKGKDVELRCDPISGHTALYWYRQSLGQGLEFLIYFQGNSAPDKSGLPSDRFSAERTGGSVSTLTIQRTQQEDSAVYLCASSLVGGDEQFFGPGTRLTVL.

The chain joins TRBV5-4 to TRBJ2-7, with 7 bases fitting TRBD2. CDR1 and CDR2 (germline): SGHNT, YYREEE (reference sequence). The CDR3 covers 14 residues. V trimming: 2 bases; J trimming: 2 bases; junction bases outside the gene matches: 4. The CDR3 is CASSFSGYAYEQYF. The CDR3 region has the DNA TGTGCCAGCAGCTTTAGCGGGTACGCCTACGAGCAGTACTTC.

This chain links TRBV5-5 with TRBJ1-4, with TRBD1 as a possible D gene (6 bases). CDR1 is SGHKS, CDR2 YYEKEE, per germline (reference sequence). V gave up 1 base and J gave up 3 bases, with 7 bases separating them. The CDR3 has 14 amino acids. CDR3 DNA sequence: TGTGCCAGCAGCTTGACAGGGCCTAATGAAAAACTGTTTTTT. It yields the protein CASSLTGPNEKLFF.

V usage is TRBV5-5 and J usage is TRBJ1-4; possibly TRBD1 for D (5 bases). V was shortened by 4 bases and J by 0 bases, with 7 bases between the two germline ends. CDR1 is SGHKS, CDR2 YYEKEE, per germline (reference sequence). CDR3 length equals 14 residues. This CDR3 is CASSGASTNEKLFF. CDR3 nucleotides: TGTGCCAGCAGCGGGGCCTCAACTAATGAAAAACTGTTTTTT.

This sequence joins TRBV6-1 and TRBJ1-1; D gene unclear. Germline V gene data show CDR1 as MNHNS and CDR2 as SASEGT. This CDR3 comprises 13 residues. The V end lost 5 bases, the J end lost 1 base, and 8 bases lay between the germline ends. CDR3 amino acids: CASSMTANTEAFF. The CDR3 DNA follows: TGTGCCAGCAGTATGACTGCGAACACTGAAGCTTTCTTT.

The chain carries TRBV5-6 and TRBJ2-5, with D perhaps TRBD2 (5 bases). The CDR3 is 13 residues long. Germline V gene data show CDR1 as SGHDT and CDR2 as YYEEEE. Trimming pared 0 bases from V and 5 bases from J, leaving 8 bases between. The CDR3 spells CASSLGLFETQYF. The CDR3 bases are TGTGCCAGCAGCTTGGGACTATTTGAGACCCAGTACTTC.

The CDR3 here is CAISPRDRETQYF. The CDR3 bases are TGTGCCATCAGTCCCCGGGACAGGGAGACCCAGTACTTC. V gene TRBV10-3 combines with J gene TRBJ2-5, with TRBD1 matching over 8 bases. Unmatched junction bases numbered 4, after V lost 5 bases and J lost 5 bases. This CDR3 region has 13 residues. Looked up from germline, CDR1 is ENHRY and CDR2 is SYGVKD.

CDR3 amino acids: CASSLRRTSGGDTQYF. DNA of the CDR3: TGTGCCAGCAGCTTACGCCGGACTAGCGGGGGGGATACGCAGTATTTT. This chain joins TRBV7-2 and TRBJ2-3; 14 bases align to TRBD2. V shed 2 bases, J shed 6 bases, and the junction held 4 bases outside the gene matches. The germline CDR1 and CDR2 sequences are SGHTA and FQGNSA. The CDR3 has 16 residues.

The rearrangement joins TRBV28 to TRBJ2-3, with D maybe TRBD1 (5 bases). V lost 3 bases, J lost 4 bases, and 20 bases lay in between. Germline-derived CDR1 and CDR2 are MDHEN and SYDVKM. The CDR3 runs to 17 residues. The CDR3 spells CASSFRQGTRYPDTQYF. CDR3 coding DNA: TGTGCCAGCAGTTTCCGTCAGGGAACGCGCTACCCAGATACGCAGTATTTT.

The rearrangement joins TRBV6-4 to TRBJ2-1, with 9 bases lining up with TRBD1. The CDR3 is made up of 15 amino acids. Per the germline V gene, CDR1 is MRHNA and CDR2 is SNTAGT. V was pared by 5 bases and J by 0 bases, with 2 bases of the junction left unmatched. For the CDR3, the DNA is TGTGCCAGCAGTTCGACAGGGGGCTCCTACAATGAGCAGTTCTTC. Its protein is CASSSTGGSYNEQFF.

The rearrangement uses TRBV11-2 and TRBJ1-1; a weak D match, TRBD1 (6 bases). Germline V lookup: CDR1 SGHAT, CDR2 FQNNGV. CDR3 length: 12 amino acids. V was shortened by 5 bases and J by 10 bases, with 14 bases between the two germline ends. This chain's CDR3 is CASSPNRVGAFF. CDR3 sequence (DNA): TGTGCCAGCAGCCCGAACAGGGTTGGAGCTTTCTTT.

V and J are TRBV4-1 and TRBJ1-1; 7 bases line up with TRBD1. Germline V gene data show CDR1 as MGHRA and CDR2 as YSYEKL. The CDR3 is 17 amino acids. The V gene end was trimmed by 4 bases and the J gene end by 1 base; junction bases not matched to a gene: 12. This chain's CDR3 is CASSPSNTGEGNTEAFF. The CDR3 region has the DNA TGCGCCAGCAGCCCAAGTAATACAGGGGAAGGGAACACTGAAGCTTTCTTT.

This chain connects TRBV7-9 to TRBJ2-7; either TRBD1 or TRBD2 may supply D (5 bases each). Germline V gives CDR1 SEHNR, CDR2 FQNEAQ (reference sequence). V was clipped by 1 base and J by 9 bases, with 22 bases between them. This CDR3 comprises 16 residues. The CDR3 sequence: CASSLGLGDAPQGQYV. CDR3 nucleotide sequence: TGTGCCAGCAGCTTAGGGTTAGGGGACGCCCCTCAGGGGCAGTACGTC.

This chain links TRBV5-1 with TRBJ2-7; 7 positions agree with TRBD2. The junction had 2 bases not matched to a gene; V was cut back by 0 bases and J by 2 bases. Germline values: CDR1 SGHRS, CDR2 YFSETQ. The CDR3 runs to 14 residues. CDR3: CASSLDGGAYEQYF. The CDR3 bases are TGCGCCAGCAGCTTGGATGGGGGGGCCTACGAGCAGTACTTC.

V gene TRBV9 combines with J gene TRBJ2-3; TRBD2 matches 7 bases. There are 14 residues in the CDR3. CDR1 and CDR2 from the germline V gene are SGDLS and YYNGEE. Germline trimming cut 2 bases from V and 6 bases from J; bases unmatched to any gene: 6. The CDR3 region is CASSVGTTPDTQYF. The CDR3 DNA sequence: TGTGCCAGCAGCGTTGGGACTACACCTGATACGCAGTATTTT.

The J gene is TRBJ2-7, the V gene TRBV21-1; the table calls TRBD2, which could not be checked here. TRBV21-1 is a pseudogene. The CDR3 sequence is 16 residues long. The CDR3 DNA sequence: TGTGCCAGCAGCAAAGAAGAGCGGATGAGCTCCTACGAGCAGTACGTC. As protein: CASSKEERMSSYEQYV.

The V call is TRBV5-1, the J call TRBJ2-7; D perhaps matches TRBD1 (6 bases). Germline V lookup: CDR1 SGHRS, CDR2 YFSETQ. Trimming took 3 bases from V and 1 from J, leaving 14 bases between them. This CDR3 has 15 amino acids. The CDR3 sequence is CASSSIGGVSYEQYF. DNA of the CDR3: TGCGCCAGCAGCTCCATAGGGGGAGTATCCTACGAGCAGTACTTC.

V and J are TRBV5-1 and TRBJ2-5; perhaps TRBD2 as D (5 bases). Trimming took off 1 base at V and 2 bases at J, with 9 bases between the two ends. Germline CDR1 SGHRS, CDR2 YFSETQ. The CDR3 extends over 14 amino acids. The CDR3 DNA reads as TGCGCCAGCAGCTTGAGTGGCGGGCAAGAGACCCAGTACTTC. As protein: CASSLSGGQETQYF.

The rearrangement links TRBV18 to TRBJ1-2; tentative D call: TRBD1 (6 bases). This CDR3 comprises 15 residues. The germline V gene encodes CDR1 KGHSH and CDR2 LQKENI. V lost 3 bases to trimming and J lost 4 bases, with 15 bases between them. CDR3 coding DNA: TGTGCCAGCTCACCGCCGGGACAAACCCTCTATGGCTACACCTTC. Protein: CASSPPGQTLYGYTF.

The CDR3 here is CASSFGTGRGGSPLHF. CDR3 nucleotide sequence: TGTGCCAGCAGCTTCGGGACAGGGCGCGGGGGATCACCCCTCCACTTT. The chain links TRBV7-2 to TRBJ1-6, with 9 bases matching TRBD1. CDR1 and CDR2 (germline): SGHTA, FQGNSA. V trimming: 3 bases; J trimming: 10 bases; junction bases outside the gene matches: 10. The CDR3 has 16 amino acids. The full variable domain, rest sourced from reference TRBV7-2 and TRBJ1-6, is GAGVSQSPSNKVTEKGKDVELRCDPISGHTALYWYRQSLGQGLEFLIYFQGNSAPDKSGLPSDRFSAERTGGSVSTLTIQRTQQEDSAVYLCASSFGTGRGGSPLHFGNGTRLTVT.